This T cell receptor (beta chain) was sequenced in a study of T cells in localized non-small cell lung cancer (dated by TCRdb to about 2020). About the full investigation: The study examined T cell repertoires in under 300 patients with early-stage NSCLC and compared tumors with uninvolved tumor-adjacent lungs. The cohort consisted of a few hundred treatment-naive NSCLC patients whose localized lung tumors had been resected. NSCLC patients had a mean age of around 66 years, and 120 to 150 were male and around 99 female.

The immunoSEQ Assay was used to sequence TCR beta CDR3 regions from DNA. The authors processed their data as follows. To compute T cell density, TCR beta template counts were normalized to usable DNA, which was estimated by amplifying housekeeping genes. The preseqR package was used to estimate richness by extrapolating to 400,000 templates for PBMC samples and to 120,000 templates for tissue samples. Clonality was taken to be one minus Pielou's evenness. Tissue-enriched TCRs were identified by differential abundance testing using productive amino-acid clonotypes, minimum total count 5 and alpha 0.1. The Jaccard Index and the Morisita Overlap Index were used to measure repertoire overlap between compartments. GLIPH grouped TCR beta CDR3s together with public tetramer-defined viral CDR3s, and a viral motif had to include at least three viral sequences and also show V-gene enrichment. The immuneACCESS repertoire file appears here via TCRdb, limited to in-frame rearrangements. These files lack a portion of the clones; in checked studies, under half of the deficit traces to unresolved V genes, and the cause of the others is not known. V, J and clone size derive from that table, while D and trimming were established from the DNA sequence. The sample table contains around 8,000 clones; only one count was recorded for 92% of them. The leading ten clones occupy 4.6% of the sample.

General conclusions and limits of the study: Because multi-region tumor sequencing was not performed, intratumor heterogeneity could not be ruled out. A median of 57 of the top 100 tumor clones were detected in paired uninvolved adjacent lung, and some 28 of these tumor clones were also found among the top 100 clones of the paired uninvolved adjacent lung. Because the study design was exploratory, TCR variables were selected using unadjusted p-values without false-discovery rate correction. Higher T cell density in blood was associated with longer overall survival, whereas higher clonality in adjacent lung was associated with shorter survival. Uninvolved tumor-adjacent lung showed the highest T cell clonality, higher than tumor, which suggests more focused antigenic responses in the adjacent lung.

The cysteine opens and the phenylalanine closes a CDR3 of 15 amino acids. The read is trimmed to its CDR3 DNA, 45 bases read in frame from base 1. Concerning this clone: The specificity of this receptor is unknown. One base away there is no much larger clone; base qualities are not given.

At diagnosis, tumor, uninvolved tumor-adjacent lung and peripheral blood were collected and then preserved as a mix of FFPE and fresh-frozen material. For TCR repertoire profiling, blood samples were analyzed as peripheral blood mononuclear cells. The chain joins TRBV21-1 to TRBJ1-1; TRBD1 was called by the table and not checked on the DNA. TRBV21-1 is deemed a pseudogene. This TCR was sampled from a male donor older than 55 with stage II lung adenocarcinoma. Specimen: peripheral blood mononuclear cells, collected before any cancer treatment. At the DNA level, the sequence is TGTGCCAGCAGCCTTCTTTGGGCCTCGAACACTGAAGCTTTCTTT. It encodes CASSLLWASNTEAFF.